The present TCR beta chain was sequenced within a study of patients and donors after allogeneic stem cell transplantation. The CDR3 covers 14 residues. Trimming took off 6 bases at V and 0 bases at J, with 10 bases between the two ends. Germline CDR1 is SNHLY and CDR2 is FYNNEI. TCRdb fed the RT-PCR reads into MiXCR, producing one record per CDR3 protein. Of hundreds of thousands of distinct CDR3 sequences listed, under 20% are singletons. The sequenced sample consisted of blood, either unsorted or a sorted T cell fraction (not recorded which). The TCR comes from a human donor who was either an allogeneic HSCT recipient or a stem cell or donor lymphocyte infusion donor (not recorded which). It is not recorded whose cells these are; they may come from a transplant donor. The chain recombines TRBV2 with TRBJ2-3, with D possibly matching TRBD1 (6 bases). Here the CDR3 DNA reads TGTGCCAGCAGGGGGACATTTAGCACAGATACGCAGTATTTT. Protein: CASRGTFSTDTQYF.